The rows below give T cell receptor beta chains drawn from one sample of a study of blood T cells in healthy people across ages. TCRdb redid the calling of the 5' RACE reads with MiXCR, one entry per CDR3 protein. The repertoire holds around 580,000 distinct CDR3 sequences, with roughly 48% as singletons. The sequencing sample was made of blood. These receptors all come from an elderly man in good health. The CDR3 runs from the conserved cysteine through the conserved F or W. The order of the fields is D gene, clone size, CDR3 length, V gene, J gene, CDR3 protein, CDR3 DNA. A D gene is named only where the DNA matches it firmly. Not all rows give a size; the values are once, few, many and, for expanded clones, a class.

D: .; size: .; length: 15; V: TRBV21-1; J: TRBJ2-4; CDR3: CASSNRILAKNIQYF; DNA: TGTGCCAGCAGCAATAGAATTCTAGCCAAAAACATTCAGTACTTC
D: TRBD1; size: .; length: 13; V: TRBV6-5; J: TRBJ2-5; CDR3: CASIAGQAGEQYF; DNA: TGTGCCAGCATTGCGGGACAGGCGGGTGAGCAGTACTTC
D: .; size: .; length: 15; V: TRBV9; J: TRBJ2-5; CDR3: CASTPGVADGETQYF; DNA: TGTGCCAGCACCCCGGGGGTAGCGGATGGAGAGACCCAGTACTTC
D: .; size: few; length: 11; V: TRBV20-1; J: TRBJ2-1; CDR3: CRAGAYNEQFF; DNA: TGCAGGGCCGGGGCTTACAATGAGCAGTTCTTC
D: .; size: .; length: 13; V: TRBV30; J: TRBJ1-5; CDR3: CAWSARGGQPQHF; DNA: TGTGCCTGGAGCGCCCGGGGGGGTCAGCCCCAGCATTTT
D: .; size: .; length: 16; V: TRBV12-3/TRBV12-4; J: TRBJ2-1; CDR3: CASSLRQSSSYNEQFF; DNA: TGTGCCAGCAGTTTACGGCAGTCCAGCTCCTACAATGAGCAGTTCTTC
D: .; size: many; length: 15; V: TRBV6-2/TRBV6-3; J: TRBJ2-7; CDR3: CASSDRRGSFYEQYF; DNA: TGTGCCAGCAGTGACCGGAGAGGATCCTTCTACGAGCAGTACTTC
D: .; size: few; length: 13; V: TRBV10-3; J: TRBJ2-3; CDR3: CAISESTEDTQYF; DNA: TGTGCCATCAGTGAGTCGACAGAAGATACGCAGTATTTT
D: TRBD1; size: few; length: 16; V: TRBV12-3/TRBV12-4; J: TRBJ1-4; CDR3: CASSFRSGGSYEKLFF; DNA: TGTGCCAGCAGTTTCCGATCAGGGGGCAGTTATGAAAAACTGTTTTTT
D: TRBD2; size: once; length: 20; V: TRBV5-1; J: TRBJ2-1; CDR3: CASSLEGLAGRPSSYSEQFF; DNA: TGCGCCAGCAGCTTGGAGGGACTAGCGGGCCGCCCGAGCTCCTACAGTGAGCAGTTCTTC
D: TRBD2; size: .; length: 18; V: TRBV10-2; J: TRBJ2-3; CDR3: CASRVGTSGALGSDTQYF; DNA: TGCGCCAGCAGGGTCGGGACTAGCGGGGCCCTCGGATCAGATACGCAGTATTTT
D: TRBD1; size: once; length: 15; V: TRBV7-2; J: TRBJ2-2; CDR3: CASSYDRARTGELFF; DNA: TGTGCCAGCAGCTACGACAGGGCGCGCACCGGGGAGCTGTTTTTT
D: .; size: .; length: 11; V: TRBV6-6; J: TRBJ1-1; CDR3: CASSPGQEAFF; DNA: TGTGCCAGCAGTCCAGGACAGGAAGCTTTCTTT
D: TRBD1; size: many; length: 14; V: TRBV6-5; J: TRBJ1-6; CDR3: CASKQGQYNSPLHF; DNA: TGTGCCAGCAAACAGGGACAGTATAATTCACCCCTCCACTTT
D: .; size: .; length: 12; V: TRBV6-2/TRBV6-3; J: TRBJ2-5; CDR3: CASSSPYNEQYF; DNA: TGTGCCAGCAGTTCCCCGTACAATGAGCAGTACTTC
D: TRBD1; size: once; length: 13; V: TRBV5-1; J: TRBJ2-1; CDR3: CASSLGQGEKQFF; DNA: TGCGCCAGCAGCTTGGGACAGGGAGAGAAACAGTTCTTC
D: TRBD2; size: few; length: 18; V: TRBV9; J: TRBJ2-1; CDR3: CASSPKDRLAGQNNEQFF; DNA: TGTGCCAGCAGCCCAAAAGACCGACTAGCGGGCCAGAACAATGAGCAGTTCTTC
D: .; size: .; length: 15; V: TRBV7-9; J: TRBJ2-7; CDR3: CASSLEGASYNEQYF; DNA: TGTGCCAGCAGCTTAGAAGGGGCGTCCTACAATGAGCAGTACTTC
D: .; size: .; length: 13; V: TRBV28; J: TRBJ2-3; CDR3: CASMDWGQDTQYF; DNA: TGTGCCAGTATGGACTGGGGACAAGATACGCAGTATTTT
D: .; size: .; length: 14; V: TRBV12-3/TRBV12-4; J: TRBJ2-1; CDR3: CASSFGTDYNKQFF; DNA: TGTGCCAGTAGTTTTGGAACCGACTACAATAAGCAGTTCTTC
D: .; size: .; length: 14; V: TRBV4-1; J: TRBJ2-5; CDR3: CASSPEGAGETQYF; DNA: TGCGCCAGCAGCCCAGAGGGGGCGGGGGAGACCCAGTACTTC
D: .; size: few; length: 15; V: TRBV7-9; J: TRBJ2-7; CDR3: CASSLATGSSYEQYF; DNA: TGTGCCAGCAGCTTAGCGACAGGTTCCTCCTACGAGCAGTACTTC